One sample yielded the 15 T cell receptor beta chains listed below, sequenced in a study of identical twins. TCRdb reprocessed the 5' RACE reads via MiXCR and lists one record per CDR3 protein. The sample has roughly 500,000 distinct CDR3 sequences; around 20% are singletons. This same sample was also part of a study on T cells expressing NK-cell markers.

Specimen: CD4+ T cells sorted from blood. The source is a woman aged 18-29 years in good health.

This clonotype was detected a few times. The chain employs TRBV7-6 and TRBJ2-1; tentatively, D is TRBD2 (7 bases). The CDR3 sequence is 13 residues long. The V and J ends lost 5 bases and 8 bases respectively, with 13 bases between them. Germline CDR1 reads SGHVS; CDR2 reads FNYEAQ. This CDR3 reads CASSPGGLYEQFF. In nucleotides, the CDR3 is TGTGCCAGCAGCCCCGGGGGGCTCTATGAGCAGTTCTTC.

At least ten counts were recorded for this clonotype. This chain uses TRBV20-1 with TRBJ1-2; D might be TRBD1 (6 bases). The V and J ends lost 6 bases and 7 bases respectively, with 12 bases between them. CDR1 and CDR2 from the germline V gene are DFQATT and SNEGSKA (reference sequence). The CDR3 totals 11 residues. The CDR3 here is CSASGGGGYTF. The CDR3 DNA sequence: TGCAGTGCCAGTGGGGGCGGTGGCTACACCTTC.

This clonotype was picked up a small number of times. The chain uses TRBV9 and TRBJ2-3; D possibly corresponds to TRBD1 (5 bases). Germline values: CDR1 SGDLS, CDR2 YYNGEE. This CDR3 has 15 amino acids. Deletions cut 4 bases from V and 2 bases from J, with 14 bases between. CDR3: CASSSGAGNTDTQYF. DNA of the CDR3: TGTGCCAGCAGCTCTGGGGCAGGGAACACAGATACGCAGTATTTT.

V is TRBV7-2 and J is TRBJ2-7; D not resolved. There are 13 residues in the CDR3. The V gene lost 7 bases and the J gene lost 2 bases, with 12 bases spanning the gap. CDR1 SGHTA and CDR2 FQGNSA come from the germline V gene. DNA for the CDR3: TGTGCCAGCAATGATCGCATCACCTACGAGCAGTACTTC. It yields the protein CASNDRITYEQYF. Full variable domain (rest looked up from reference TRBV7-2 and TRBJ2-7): GAGVSQSPSNKVTEKGKDVELRCDPISGHTALYWYRQSLGQGLEFLIYFQGNSAPDKSGLPSDRFSAERTGGSVSTLTIQRTQQEDSAVYLCASNDRITYEQYFGPGTRLTVT.

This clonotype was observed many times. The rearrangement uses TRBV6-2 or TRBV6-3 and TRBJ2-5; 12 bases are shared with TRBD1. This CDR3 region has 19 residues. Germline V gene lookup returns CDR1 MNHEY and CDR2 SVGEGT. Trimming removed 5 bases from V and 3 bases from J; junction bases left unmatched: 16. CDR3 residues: CASSQRFLWGQGAEETQYF. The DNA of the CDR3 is TGTGCCAGCAGTCAAAGATTCCTCTGGGGACAGGGGGCCGAAGAGACCCAGTACTTC.

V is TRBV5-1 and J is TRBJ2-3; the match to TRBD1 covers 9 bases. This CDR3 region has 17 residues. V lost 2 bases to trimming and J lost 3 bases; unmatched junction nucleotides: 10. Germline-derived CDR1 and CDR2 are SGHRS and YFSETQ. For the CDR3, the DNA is TGCGCCAGCAGCTTAACAGGGGGCCAAGAGGGAACAGATACGCAGTATTTT. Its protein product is CASSLTGGQEGTDTQYF.

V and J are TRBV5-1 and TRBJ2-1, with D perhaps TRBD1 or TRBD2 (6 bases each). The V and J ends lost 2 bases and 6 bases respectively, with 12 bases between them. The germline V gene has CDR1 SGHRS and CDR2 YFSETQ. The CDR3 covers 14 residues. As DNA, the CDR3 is TGCGCCAGCAGCTTAGGGGGGTTACGCAATGAGCAGTTCTTC. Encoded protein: CASSLGGLRNEQFF.

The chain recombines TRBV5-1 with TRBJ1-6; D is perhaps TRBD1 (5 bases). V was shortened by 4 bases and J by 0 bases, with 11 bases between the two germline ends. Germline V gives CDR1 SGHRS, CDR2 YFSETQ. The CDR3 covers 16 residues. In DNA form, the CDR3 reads TGCGCCAGCAGCACCGAGGGGACCTCCTATAATTCACCCCTCCACTTT. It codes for CASSTEGTSYNSPLHF.

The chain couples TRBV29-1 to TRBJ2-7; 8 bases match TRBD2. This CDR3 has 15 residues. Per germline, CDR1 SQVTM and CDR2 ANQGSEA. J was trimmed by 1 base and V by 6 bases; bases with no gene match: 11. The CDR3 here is CSVTRTSGNSYEQYF. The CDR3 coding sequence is TGCAGCGTGACCCGAACTAGCGGTAATTCCTACGAGCAGTACTTC.

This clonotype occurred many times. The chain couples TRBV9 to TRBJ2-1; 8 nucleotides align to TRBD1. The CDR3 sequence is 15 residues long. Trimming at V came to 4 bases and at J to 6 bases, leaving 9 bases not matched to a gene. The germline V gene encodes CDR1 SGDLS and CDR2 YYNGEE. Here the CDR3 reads CASSTGTGASNEQFF. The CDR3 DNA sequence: TGTGCCAGCAGCACGGGGACAGGTGCATCCAATGAGCAGTTCTTC. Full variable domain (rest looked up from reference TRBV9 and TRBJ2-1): DSGVTQTPKHLITATGQRVTLRCSPRSGDLSVYWYQQSLDQGLQFLIQYYNGEERAKGNILERFSAQQFPDLHSELNLSSLELGDSALYFCASSTGTGASNEQFFGPGTRLTVL.

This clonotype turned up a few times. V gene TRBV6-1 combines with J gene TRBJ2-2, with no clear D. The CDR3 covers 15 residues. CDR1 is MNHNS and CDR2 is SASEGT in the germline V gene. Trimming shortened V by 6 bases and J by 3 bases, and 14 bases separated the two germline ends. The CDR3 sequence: CASRDSWRDTGELFF. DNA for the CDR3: TGTGCCAGCAGGGATTCGTGGCGCGACACCGGGGAGCTGTTTTTT.

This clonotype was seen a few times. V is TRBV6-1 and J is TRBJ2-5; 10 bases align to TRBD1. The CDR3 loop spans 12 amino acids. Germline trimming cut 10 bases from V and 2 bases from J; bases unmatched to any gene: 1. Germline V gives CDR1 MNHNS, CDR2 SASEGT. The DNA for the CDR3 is TGTGCCACGGGACAGGGGCAAGAGACCCAGTACTTC. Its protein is CATGQGQETQYF.

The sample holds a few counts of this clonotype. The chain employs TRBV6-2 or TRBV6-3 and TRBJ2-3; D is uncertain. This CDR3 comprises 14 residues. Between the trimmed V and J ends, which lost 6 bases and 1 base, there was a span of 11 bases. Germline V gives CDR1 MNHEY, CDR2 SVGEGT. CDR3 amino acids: CASRRAHRTDTQYF. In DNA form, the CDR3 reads TGTGCCAGCAGAAGAGCTCACCGCACAGATACGCAGTATTTT.

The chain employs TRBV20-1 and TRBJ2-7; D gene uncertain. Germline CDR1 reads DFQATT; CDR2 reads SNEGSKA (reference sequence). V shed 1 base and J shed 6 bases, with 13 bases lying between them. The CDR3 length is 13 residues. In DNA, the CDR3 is TGCAGTGCTAGAGTGCAGGCGAGCTCCGAGCAGTACTTC. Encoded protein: CSARVQASSEQYF.

The CDR3 region has the DNA TGTGCCAGCAGCAGGAATGAAGCTTTCTTT. It is translated as CASSRNEAFF. J is TRBJ1-1 and V is TRBV6-6; D is uncertain. There are 10 residues in the CDR3. The V end lost 6 bases, the J end lost 7 bases, and 6 bases lay between the germline ends. The germline V gene has CDR1 MNHNY and CDR2 SVGAGI (reference sequence).